The 11 T cell receptor beta chains given below trace back to one sample, sequenced in a study of blood T cells in healthy people across ages. Using a J-beta primer mix together with a sample-barcoded 5' primer, a second PCR was run for about 6 to 12 cycles. In TCRdb, the 5' RACE reads were re-called with MiXCR into one record per CDR3 protein. Among some 920,000 distinct CDR3 sequences listed, roughly 47% were seen once. The sequencing input was blood. These receptor sequences come from a woman aged 60 to 75 in good health.

V usage is TRBV7-9 and J usage is TRBJ2-5, with D unclear. With 3 bases removed from V and 11 bases from J, the gap between germline ends came to 10 bases. This CDR3 spans 11 amino acids. The germline V gene has CDR1 SEHNR and CDR2 FQNEAQ (reference sequence). Here the CDR3 DNA reads TGTGCCAGCAGCTTTAAATCCCAGCAGTACTTC. This gives the protein CASSFKSQQYF.

This sequence joins TRBV4-1 and TRBJ1-4; 9 bases map to TRBD1. The junction had 0 bases not matched to a gene; V was cut back by 0 bases and J by 10 bases. The CDR3 totals 13 residues. Germline V gives CDR1 MGHRA, CDR2 YSYEKL. The CDR3 reads CASSQEGQGKLFF. Here the CDR3 DNA reads TGCGCCAGCAGCCAAGAGGGACAGGGAAAACTGTTTTTT.

This clonotype was counted only a few times. The V gene is TRBV6-5, the J gene TRBJ2-4; D not certain. The germline V gene encodes CDR1 MNHEY and CDR2 SVGAGI. The V end lost 2 bases, the J end lost 3 bases, and 14 bases lay between the germline ends. The CDR3 has 16 residues. The CDR3 sequence: CASSYIRADLKNIQYF. The CDR3 DNA is TGTGCCAGCAGTTACATCCGTGCGGACCTCAAAAACATTCAGTACTTC.

This chain links TRBV4-3 with TRBJ2-1; the match to TRBD2 covers 12 bases. The CDR3 totals 18 residues. After removal of 1 base from V and 8 bases from J, the junction contained 12 bases not matched to a gene. Germline assignment: CDR1 LGHNA and CDR2 YSLEER. The DNA for the CDR3 is TGCGCCAGCAGCCAAGGACTAGCGGGAGAAATTGGAGGGGATGAGCAGTTCTTC. Translated, it gives CASSQGLAGEIGGDEQFF.

This chain uses TRBV5-1 with TRBJ2-6; TRBD1 agrees at 8 bases. CDR3 length: 16 residues. V dropped 3 bases and J dropped 0; count of bases not matched to a gene: 2. CDR1 SGHRS and CDR2 YFSETQ come from the germline V gene. CDR3 amino acids: CASSSGGVSGANVLTF. CDR3 DNA sequence: TGCGCCAGCAGCTCAGGGGGCGTCTCTGGGGCCAACGTCCTGACTTTC.

The table lists this clonotype with a few counts. CDR3 sequence: CASNSPDRAGFNEQFF. In DNA form, the CDR3 reads TGTGCCAGCAACTCCCCCGACAGGGCGGGGTTCAATGAGCAGTTCTTC. The chain has TRBV12-3 or TRBV12-4 and TRBJ2-1; a possible D gene is TRBD1 (7 bases). The CDR3 length is 16 residues. With 7 bases removed from V and 6 bases from J, the gap between germline ends came to 22 bases.

This sequence joins TRBV29-1 and TRBJ2-3; 9 nucleotides agree with TRBD1. V was clipped by 1 base and J by 10 bases; unmatched bases: 6. The CDR3 covers 13 residues. Germline V gives CDR1 SQVTM, CDR2 ANQGSEA. DNA of the CDR3: TGCAGCGTTGAAGCGACAGGGGGGGATGCGCAGTATTTT. As protein: CSVEATGGDAQYF.

CDR3 nucleotides: TGTGCCAGCAGTATCGGGGGAGAGCAGTTCTTC. This codes for CASSIGGEQFF. The V gene is TRBV28, the J gene TRBJ2-1; D possibly corresponds to TRBD2 (6 bases). CDR1 MDHEN and CDR2 SYDVKM come from the germline V gene. CDR3 length: 11 amino acids. V lost 5 bases and J 10 bases, leaving 9 bases between the germline ends.

V and J are TRBV29-1 and TRBJ1-2; possibly TRBD1 for D (6 bases). Trimming stripped 0 bases from V and 4 bases from J, with 9 bases between. The CDR3 spans 13 residues. Germline V CDR1 and CDR2: SQVTM, ANQGSEA. CDR3 sequence: CSVEDRTVYGYTF. CDR3 coding DNA: TGCAGCGTTGAAGACAGGACAGTCTATGGCTACACCTTC. The full variable domain, completed using reference TRBV29-1 and TRBJ1-2, is SAVISQKPSRDICQRGTSLTIQCQVDSQVTMMFWYRQQPGQSLTLIATANQGSEATYESGFVIDKFPISRPNLTFSTLTVSNMSPEDSSIYLCSVEDRTVYGYTFGSGTRLTVV.

The chain couples TRBV25-1 to TRBJ2-3; maybe TRBD2 (6 bases). CDR1 is MGHDK and CDR2 is SYGVNS in the germline V gene. Trimming cost V 4 bases and J 0 bases, with 14 bases left between them. The CDR3 spans 16 residues. The CDR3 region is CASSAGGITSTDTQYF. CDR3 nucleotide sequence: TGTGCCAGCAGTGCCGGGGGAATAACTAGCACAGATACGCAGTATTTT.

In the case of this clonotype: At one end the junction does not follow the germline gene, possibly because of a read error. V gene TRBV7-2 combines with J gene TRBJ2-3; the match to TRBD2 covers 11 bases. The CDR3 is 16 amino acids. Germline CDR1 is SGHTA and CDR2 is FQGNSA. The chain's CDR3 is CANSLSSGGYTDTQYF. DNA of the CDR3: TGTGCCAACAGCTTGTCTAGCGGGGGGTACACAGATACGCAGTATTTT.